The present entry profiles one TCR beta chain with its context. Clones were sequenced by immunoSEQ multiplex PCR, and TCRdb holds only the in-frame ones, with some missing. The table lists tens of thousands of clones, approximately 79% of them singletons. This specimen comes from a study of blood T cell repertoires in COVID-19. As for the study in general: The analysed material was cDNA or gDNA that came from T cells, B-cell-depleted T cells, or PBMCs.

The sequencing input was peripheral blood. The sequence derives from a man aged 55 to 70 with active or convalescent COVID-19.

In DNA form, the CDR3 reads TGTGCCAGCTCATCGACAGGGCACTATGGCTACACCTTC. Residues: CASSSTGHYGYTF. The chain employs TRBV18 and TRBJ1-2; 7 bases match TRBD1. This CDR3 is built from 13 residues. Germline lookup yields CDR1 KGHSH and CDR2 LQKENI. V shed 5 bases and J 3 bases; nucleotides not matched to a gene: 3.